A selection of T cell receptor beta chains follows, all from one sample in a study of T cell responses to AZD1222 COVID-19 vaccine. TCRdb keeps only in-frame clones here, not all; method: immunoSEQ multiplex PCR. The sample carries about 130,000 clones, 90% to 95% recorded once. The starting material was peripheral blood, obtained 28 days after the second AZD1222 dose. All receptors derive from an adult who received the AZD1222 COVID-19 vaccine. The conserved cysteine and the conserved F or W are not part of the CDR3 here. The order of the fields is V gene, CDR3 protein.

v_gene: TRBV19
CDR3aa: ASRPGGLTEAF

v_gene: TRBV18
CDR3aa: ASSPDRSYGYT

v_gene: TRBV7-3
CDR3aa: ASSQSGTGGTYNEQF

v_gene: TRBV5-1
CDR3aa: ASRGEGGPYNEQF

v_gene: TRBV30
CDR3aa: AWSVFSEAF

v_gene: TRBV5-1
CDR3aa: ASSLTGPRGNTEAF

v_gene: TRBV2
CDR3aa: ASSTSGDHEQY

v_gene: TRBV6-2/TRBV6-3
CDR3aa: ASSYWIGSEQY

v_gene: TRBV9
CDR3aa: ANSVGWGPSNSPLH

v_gene: TRBV3-1/TRBV3-2
CDR3aa: ASSHLGAGKEGNTGELF

v_gene: TRBV7-9
CDR3aa: ASSLSSWLRANEKLF

v_gene: TRBV11-3
CDR3aa: ASSVGSGTGMTEAF

v_gene: TRBV2
CDR3aa: ASSDAGGITEAF

v_gene: TRBV27
CDR3aa: ASSLLAGGDHEQF

v_gene: TRBV14
CDR3aa: ASSRLGEPRPAYGYT

v_gene: TRBV7-9
CDR3aa: ASSFPSGVRTEAF

v_gene: TRBV5-1
CDR3aa: ASSLDRGSGQPQH

v_gene: TRBV7-6
CDR3aa: ASSLEAALDNSPLH

v_gene: TRBV3-1/TRBV3-2
CDR3aa: ASSKGGPGVTRQY

v_gene: TRBV7-2
CDR3aa: ASSFRIYNSPLH

v_gene: TRBV3-1/TRBV3-2
CDR3aa: ASSSGTSGGGVETQY

v_gene: TRBV7-2
CDR3aa: ASSLARGANEQF

v_gene: TRBV7-3
CDR3aa: ASSLNPAAEAF

v_gene: TRBV7-9
CDR3aa: ASSSSGTTYNEQF

v_gene: TRBV24-1
CDR3aa: ATEQGAGYGYT

v_gene: TRBV7-9
CDR3aa: ASSSLGRGYGYT

v_gene: TRBV7-2
CDR3aa: ASSLAYRAAF

v_gene: TRBV6-5
CDR3aa: ASSSSGGTQETQY

v_gene: TRBV6-6
CDR3aa: ASSPPGANNQPQH

v_gene: TRBV20-1
CDR3aa: SAMAGYGYT

v_gene: TRBV2
CDR3aa: ASSRGAGAFFEKLF

v_gene: TRBV30
CDR3aa: AWSVTSYNEQF

v_gene: TRBV6-2/TRBV6-3
CDR3aa: ASSTLGNQPQH

v_gene: TRBV3-1/TRBV3-2
CDR3aa: ASSQGIQGGTEAF

v_gene: TRBV2
CDR3aa: ASSEEGRGLNTIY

v_gene: TRBV28
CDR3aa: ASSFFGGTGDAGANVLT

v_gene: TRBV19
CDR3aa: ASRASLGLAGVEEQF

v_gene: TRBV6-6
CDR3aa: ASSYSTHSNQPQH

v_gene: TRBV5-4
CDR3aa: ASSLGGQDEYLF

v_gene: TRBV10-3
CDR3aa: AISRTGGNYGYT

v_gene: TRBV5-1
CDR3aa: ASSPGLTRVQETQY

v_gene: TRBV6-2/TRBV6-3
CDR3aa: ASSPGPGEQF

v_gene: TRBV19
CDR3aa: ASSTRGDEQF

v_gene: TRBV6-5
CDR3aa: ASRLRDSGAYEQY

v_gene: TRBV3-1/TRBV3-2
CDR3aa: ASSREGQLYGYT

v_gene: TRBV4-2
CDR3aa: ASSQGTAGANVLT

v_gene: TRBV6-5
CDR3aa: ASSLNVEQPQH

v_gene: TRBV2
CDR3aa: ASSELGRGRADTQY

v_gene: TRBV10-3
CDR3aa: AIRSDRVDGYT

v_gene: TRBV7-2
CDR3aa: ASSPRLSEGYT

v_gene: TRBV9
CDR3aa: ASSTGPFNEKLF